The 22 T cell receptor beta chains below all came from one sample that was sequenced in a study of PD-1 blockade in classical Hodgkin lymphoma. Method: immunoSEQ multiplex PCR; TCRdb's copy keeps in-frame clones and lacks some. This sample carries approximately 100,000 clones, 75% to 90% of them seen once, and the ten largest clones take about 6.4%. All the patients suffered relapse after autologous stem cell transplantation, and brentuximab vedotin exposure differed. Sequencing was performed on peripheral blood mononuclear cells (PBMCs), taken before the second cycle of nivolumab. These receptors were taken from a human donor with classical Hodgkin lymphoma.

This sequence joins TRBV6-4 and TRBJ2-7; tentative D call: TRBD1 (6 bases). Deletions cut 4 bases from V and 4 bases from J, with 14 bases between. CDR3 length equals 14 residues. Germline V CDR1 and CDR2: MRHNA, SNTAGT. The CDR3, as DNA: TGTGCCAGCAGTGGACAGGTGAAAGAATACGAGCAGTACTTC. Its protein product is CASSGQVKEYEQYF.

V is TRBV7-8 and J is TRBJ2-2, with 12 bases identical to TRBD1. The CDR3 loop spans 16 amino acids. Germline values: CDR1 SGHVS, CDR2 FQNEAQ. V dropped 5 bases and J dropped 4; count of bases not matched to a gene: 5. The CDR3 nucleotides are TGTGCCAGCAGCAGGCGGGACAGGGGGCCCACCGGGGAGCTGTTTTTT. Its protein is CASSRRDRGPTGELFF.

The chain recombines TRBV18 with TRBJ1-6, with a tentative D call TRBD1 (5 bases). This CDR3 comprises 18 residues. CDR1 and CDR2 from the germline V gene are KGHSH and LQKENI. Trimming pared 3 bases from V and 2 bases from J, leaving 17 bases between. This CDR3 reads CASSPGSGLTPYNSPLHF. For the CDR3, the DNA is TGTGCCAGCTCACCGGGCTCAGGGTTAACCCCCTATAATTCACCCCTCCACTTT.

The chain combines TRBV5-1 with TRBJ1-4, with no clear D. Germline V CDR1 and CDR2: SGHRS, YFSETQ. V was shortened by 5 bases and J by 8 bases, with 16 bases between the two germline ends. The CDR3 extends over 14 amino acids. This chain's CDR3 is CASSRVEGREKLFF. DNA for the CDR3: TGCGCCAGCAGTCGAGTAGAGGGTCGGGAAAAACTGTTTTTT.

This clone was seen only once. The rearrangement uses TRBV7-2 and TRBJ1-1, with TRBD1 matching 8 bases. The CDR3 is 16 residues long. V shed 5 bases, J shed 1 base, and the junction held 9 bases outside the gene matches. Germline CDR1 and CDR2: SGHTA and FQGNSA. The CDR3 sequence is CASSPDRGVRNTEAFF. CDR3 sequence (DNA): TGTGCCAGCAGCCCAGACAGGGGAGTACGGAACACTGAAGCTTTCTTT.

This clone appeared a few times. The gene calls are TRBV10-1 and TRBJ2-7; TRBD2 matches 8 bases. The CDR3 extends over 12 amino acids. J lost 5 bases, V lost 7 bases, and 4 bases had no gene match. CDR1 is WNHNN and CDR2 is SYGVQD in the germline V gene (reference sequence). CDR3: CASTSGGHEQYF. CDR3 sequence (DNA): TGCGCCAGCACCAGCGGGGGCCACGAGCAGTACTTC.

The rearrangement uses TRBV5-1 and TRBJ2-7, with TRBD1 identical over 10 bases. The J segment lost 0 bases and the V segment lost 1 base, leaving 4 bases of the junction unmatched. The CDR3 has 16 amino acids. Germline V gives CDR1 SGHRS, CDR2 YFSETQ. CDR3 in amino acids: CASSLSWTGGSYEQYF. The CDR3 region has the DNA TGCGCCAGCAGCTTGAGTTGGACAGGGGGCTCCTACGAGCAGTACTTC.

This chain links TRBV19 with TRBJ1-1; tentative D call: TRBD1 (5 bases). Trimming removed 0 bases from V and 3 bases from J, with 8 bases in between. This CDR3 is built from 14 residues. Germline CDR1 and CDR2: LNHDA and SQIVND (reference sequence). CDR3: CASSIDRGDTEAFF. The CDR3 nucleotides read TGTGCCAGTAGTATAGATCGGGGGGACACTGAAGCTTTCTTT.

This sequence joins TRBV7-9 and TRBJ2-5; D call uncertain. The CDR3 is 14 amino acids. Trimming removed 7 bases at V and 2 bases at J, with 14 bases between. Germline CDR1 and CDR2: SEHNR and FQNEAQ (reference sequence). CDR3 protein: CASTPPAAQETQYF. CDR3 in DNA: TGTGCCAGCACCCCCCCGGCGGCGCAAGAGACCCAGTACTTC.

This rearrangement joins TRBV14 to TRBJ2-3, with 12 bases fitting TRBD2. The CDR3 sequence is 17 residues long. Germline V gene data show CDR1 as SGHDN and CDR2 as FVKESK. J lost 6 bases, V lost 3 bases, and 10 bases had no gene match. CDR3 coding DNA: TGTGCCAGCAGCCAGAGACTAGCGGGGGCCTCAGGGGATACGCAGTATTTT. This codes for CASSQRLAGASGDTQYF.

CDR3 residues: CASSLGTGTGKFQETQYF. CDR3 bases: TGTGCCAGCAGCTTAGGGACCGGGACGGGAAAATTCCAAGAGACCCAGTACTTC. The chain has TRBV7-9 and TRBJ2-5, with D perhaps assigned TRBD1 or TRBD2 (5 bases each). V lost 1 base and J lost 1, with 19 bases in between. Germline lookup yields CDR1 SEHNR and CDR2 FQNEAQ (reference sequence). The CDR3 is made up of 18 amino acids.

This clone showed up just a few times. The chain uses TRBV11-1 and TRBJ2-7, with 8 bases matching TRBD2. The germline CDR1 and CDR2 sequences are SGHAT and FQDESV (reference sequence). There are 14 residues in the CDR3. V dropped 3 bases and J dropped 2; count of bases not matched to a gene: 3. The CDR3: CASSFGGATYEQYF. CDR3 coding DNA: TGTGCCAGCAGCTTCGGGGGGGCGACCTACGAGCAGTACTTC.

The chain employs TRBV7-6 and TRBJ2-7; 7 nucleotides agree with TRBD2. Trimming removed 5 bases from V and 3 bases from J; junction bases left unmatched: 16. This CDR3 comprises 17 residues. Germline V CDR1 and CDR2: SGHVS, FNYEAQ. CDR3 sequence (DNA): TGTGCCAGCAGCGAAGGGACTACCGCGACCCACGTCTACGAGCAGTACTTC. It yields the protein CASSEGTTATHVYEQYF.

This chain links TRBV29-1 with TRBJ1-1, with TRBD1 identical over 8 bases. V shed 6 bases and J 0 bases; nucleotides not matched to a gene: 9. The CDR3 runs to 15 residues. CDR1 is SQVTM, CDR2 ANQGSEA, per germline. For the CDR3, the DNA is TGCAGCGTAGTGACAGGGGCGGGGATGAACACTGAAGCTTTCTTT. Its translation: CSVVTGAGMNTEAFF.

The rearrangement links TRBV27 to TRBJ2-5; D is unclear. The DNA end is more similar to TRBJ2-7, so the J call may be wrong. There are 14 residues in the CDR3. Germline loops: CDR1 MNHEY, CDR2 SMNVEV (reference sequence). In nucleotides, the CDR3 is TGTGCCAGCAGTTTATGGGCGGACTCCTACGAGCAGTACTTC. This gives the protein CASSLWADSYEQYF.

The gene calls are TRBV28 and TRBJ1-3; D perhaps matches TRBD1 (5 bases). The V gene lost 6 bases and the J gene lost 4 bases, with 16 bases spanning the gap. The CDR3 has 15 amino acids. Germline V CDR1 and CDR2: MDHEN, SYDVKM. In DNA form, the CDR3 reads TGTGCCAGCAGCGAAGCCGGGACGGACGGAAACACCATATATTTT. Amino acids: CASSEAGTDGNTIYF.

J is TRBJ2-7 and V is TRBV15, with D perhaps matching TRBD1 (6 bases). The CDR3 runs 16 residues. The V end was cut by 0 bases, the J end by 3 bases, with 15 bases between. Germline assignment: CDR1 LNHNV and CDR2 YYDKDF (reference sequence). CDR3 amino acids: CATSRDADRIVYEQYF. The DNA of the CDR3 is TGTGCCACCAGCAGAGACGCCGACAGGATTGTCTACGAGCAGTACTTC.

The chain uses TRBV9 and TRBJ2-7; D not resolved. Trimming cost V 4 bases and J 3 bases, with 8 bases left between them. CDR1 is SGDLS and CDR2 is YYNGEE in the germline V gene. The CDR3 consists of 12 residues. The CDR3 protein is CASSPSDYEQYF. CDR3 coding DNA: TGTGCCAGCAGCCCGAGCGACTACGAGCAGTACTTC.

The chain carries TRBV19 and TRBJ1-1; TRBD1 matches at 8 bases. CDR1 LNHDA and CDR2 SQIVND come from the germline V gene (reference sequence). The ends lost 4 bases at V and 6 bases at J; junction bases unmatched: 7. The CDR3 length is 14 residues. Here the CDR3 reads CASSKVQGAAEAFF. Here the CDR3 DNA reads TGTGCCAGTAGTAAGGTCCAGGGGGCGGCTGAAGCTTTCTTT.

The CDR3 loop reads CASSFGRGYLNTEAFF. The CDR3, as DNA: TGTGCCAGCAGCTTCGGAAGGGGATATCTTAACACTGAAGCTTTCTTT. The V gene is TRBV7-2, the J gene TRBJ1-1, with D possibly TRBD1 on 5 matching bases. The ends were cut back, 3 bases at V and 2 bases at J, with 16 bases in the middle. Germline V gene sequence: CDR1 SGHTA, CDR2 FQGNSA. This CDR3 comprises 16 residues.

This chain uses TRBV7-9 with TRBJ2-3; D might be TRBD2 (5 bases). This CDR3 has 16 amino acids. V lost 4 bases to trimming and J lost 2 bases, with 16 bases between them. From germline, CDR1 is SEHNR and CDR2 FQNEAQ (reference sequence). The CDR3 DNA is TGTGCCAGCAGCTCCCGACTACTCCACTACACAGATACGCAGTATTTT. Its translation is CASSSRLLHYTDTQYF.

The chain couples TRBV7-2 to TRBJ1-1; D remains ambiguous. Germline V gives CDR1 SGHTA, CDR2 FQGNSA. The CDR3 extends over 14 amino acids. V dropped 4 bases and J dropped 1 base, with 10 bases sitting between them. The CDR3 loop reads CASSWVSPNTEAFF. For the CDR3, the DNA is TGTGCCAGCAGCTGGGTAAGCCCGAACACTGAAGCTTTCTTT. The whole variable domain, remainder taken from reference TRBV7-2 and TRBJ1-1, is GAGVSQSPSNKVTEKGKDVELRCDPISGHTALYWYRQSLGQGLEFLIYFQGNSAPDKSGLPSDRFSAERTGGSVSTLTIQRTQQEDSAVYLCASSWVSPNTEAFFGQGTRLTVV.